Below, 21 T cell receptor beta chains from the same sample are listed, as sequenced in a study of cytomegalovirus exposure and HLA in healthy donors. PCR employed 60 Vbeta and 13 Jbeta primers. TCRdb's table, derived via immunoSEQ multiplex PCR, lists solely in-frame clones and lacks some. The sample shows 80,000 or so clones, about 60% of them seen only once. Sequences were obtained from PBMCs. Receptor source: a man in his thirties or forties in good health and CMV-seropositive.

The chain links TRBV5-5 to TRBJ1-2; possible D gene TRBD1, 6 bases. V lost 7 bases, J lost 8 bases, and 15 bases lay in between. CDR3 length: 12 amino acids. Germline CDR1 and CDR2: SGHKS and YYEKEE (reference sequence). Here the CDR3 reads CASERQGGGYTF. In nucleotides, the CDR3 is TGTGCCAGCGAGAGACAAGGGGGAGGCTACACCTTC.

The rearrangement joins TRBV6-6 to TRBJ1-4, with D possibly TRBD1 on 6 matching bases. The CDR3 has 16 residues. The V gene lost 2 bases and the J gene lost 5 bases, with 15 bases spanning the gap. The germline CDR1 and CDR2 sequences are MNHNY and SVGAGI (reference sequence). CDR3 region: CASSYGLTGPNEKLFF. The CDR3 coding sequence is TGTGCCAGCAGTTACGGGCTTACAGGGCCCAATGAAAAACTGTTTTTT.

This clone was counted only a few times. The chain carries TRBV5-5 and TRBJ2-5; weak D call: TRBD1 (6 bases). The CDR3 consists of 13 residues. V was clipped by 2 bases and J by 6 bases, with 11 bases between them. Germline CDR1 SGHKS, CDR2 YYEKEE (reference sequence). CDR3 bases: TGTGCCAGCAGCTTCCCAGGGGTTCAGACCCAGTACTTC. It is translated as CASSFPGVQTQYF.

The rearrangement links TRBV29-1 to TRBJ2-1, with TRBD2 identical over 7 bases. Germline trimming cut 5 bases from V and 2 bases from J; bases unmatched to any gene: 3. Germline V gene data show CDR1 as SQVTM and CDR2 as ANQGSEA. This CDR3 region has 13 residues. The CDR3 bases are TGCAGCGTTTGGGGAGGGACCTACAATGAGCAGTTCTTC. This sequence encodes CSVWGGTYNEQFF.

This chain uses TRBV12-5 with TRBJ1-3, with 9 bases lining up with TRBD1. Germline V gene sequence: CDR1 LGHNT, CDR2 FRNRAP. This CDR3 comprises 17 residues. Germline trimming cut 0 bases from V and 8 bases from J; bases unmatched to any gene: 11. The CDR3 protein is CASGLVKEGQGRYTIYF. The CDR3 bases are TGTGCTAGTGGTTTGGTAAAGGAAGGACAGGGGAGGTACACCATATATTTT.

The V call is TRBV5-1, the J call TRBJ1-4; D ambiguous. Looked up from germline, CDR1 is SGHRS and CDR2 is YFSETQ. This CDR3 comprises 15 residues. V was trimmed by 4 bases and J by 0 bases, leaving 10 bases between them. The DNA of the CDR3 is TGCGCCAGCAGCCCAACGGTTGCAACTAATGAAAAACTGTTTTTT. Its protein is CASSPTVATNEKLFF.

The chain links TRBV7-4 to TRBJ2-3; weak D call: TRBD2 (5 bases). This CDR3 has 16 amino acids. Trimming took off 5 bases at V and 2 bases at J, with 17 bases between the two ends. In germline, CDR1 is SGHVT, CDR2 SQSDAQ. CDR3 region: CASSHARRFDTDTQYF. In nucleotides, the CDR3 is TGTGCCAGCAGCCATGCACGGAGGTTTGACACAGATACGCAGTATTTT.

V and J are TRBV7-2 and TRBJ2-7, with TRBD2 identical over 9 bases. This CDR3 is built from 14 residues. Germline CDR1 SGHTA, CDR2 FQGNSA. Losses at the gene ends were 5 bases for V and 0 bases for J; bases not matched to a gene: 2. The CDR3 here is CASSRSGGSYEQYF. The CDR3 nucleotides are TGTGCCAGCAGCCGTAGCGGGGGCTCCTACGAGCAGTACTTC.

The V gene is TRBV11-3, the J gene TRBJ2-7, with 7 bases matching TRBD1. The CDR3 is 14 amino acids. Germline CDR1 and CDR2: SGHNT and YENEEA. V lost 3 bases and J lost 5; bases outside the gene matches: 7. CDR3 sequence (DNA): TGTGCCAGCAGCTTGGACAGGAGAGAGGACGAGCAGTACTTC. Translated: CASSLDRREDEQYF. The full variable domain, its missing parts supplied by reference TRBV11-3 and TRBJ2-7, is EAGVVQSPRYKIIEKKQPVAFWCNPISGHNTLYWYLQNLGQGPELLIRYENEEAVDDSQLPKDRFSAERLKGVDSTLKIQPAELGDSAVYLCASSLDRREDEQYFGPGTRLTVT.

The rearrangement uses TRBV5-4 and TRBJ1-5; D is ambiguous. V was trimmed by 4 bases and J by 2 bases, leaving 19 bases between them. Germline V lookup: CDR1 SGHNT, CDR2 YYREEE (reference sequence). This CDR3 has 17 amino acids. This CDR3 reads CASSQSSGLGGNQPQHF. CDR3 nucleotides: TGTGCCAGCAGCCAAAGCTCAGGATTGGGTGGCAATCAGCCCCAGCATTTT. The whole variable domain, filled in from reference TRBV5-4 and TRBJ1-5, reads ETGVTQSPTHLIKTRGQQVTLRCSSQSGHNTVSWYQQALGQGPQFIFQYYREEENGRGNFPPRFSGLQFPNYSSELNVNALELDDSALYLCASSQSSGLGGNQPQHFGDGTRLSIL.

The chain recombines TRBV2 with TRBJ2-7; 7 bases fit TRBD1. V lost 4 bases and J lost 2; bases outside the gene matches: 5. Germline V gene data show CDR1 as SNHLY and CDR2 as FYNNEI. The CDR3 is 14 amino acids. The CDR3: CASSGAGQAYEQYF. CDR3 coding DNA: TGTGCCAGCAGTGGGGCCGGACAGGCCTACGAGCAGTACTTC.

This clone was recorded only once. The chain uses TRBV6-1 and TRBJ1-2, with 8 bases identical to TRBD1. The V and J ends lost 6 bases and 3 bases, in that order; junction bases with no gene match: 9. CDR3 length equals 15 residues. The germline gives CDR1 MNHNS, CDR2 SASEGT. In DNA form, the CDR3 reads TGTGCCAGCAGGCTAGGACAGGGTAGGGACTATGGCTACACCTTC. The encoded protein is CASRLGQGRDYGYTF.

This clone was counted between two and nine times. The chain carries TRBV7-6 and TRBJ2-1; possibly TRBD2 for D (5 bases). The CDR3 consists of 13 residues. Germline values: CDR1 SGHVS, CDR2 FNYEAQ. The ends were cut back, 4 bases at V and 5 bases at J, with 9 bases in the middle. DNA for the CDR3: TGTGCCAGCAGCTCGCCCGGGAACAATGAGCAGTTCTTC. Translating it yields CASSSPGNNEQFF.

CDR3 nucleotide sequence: TGTGCCAGCAGCCCTGGGAGATATGGCTACACCTTC. Translated: CASSPGRYGYTF. The chain recombines TRBV7-8 with TRBJ1-2; D is unclear. The CDR3 has 12 amino acids. The V gene lost 5 bases and the J gene lost 5 bases, with 9 bases spanning the gap. In germline, CDR1 is SGHVS, CDR2 FQNEAQ.

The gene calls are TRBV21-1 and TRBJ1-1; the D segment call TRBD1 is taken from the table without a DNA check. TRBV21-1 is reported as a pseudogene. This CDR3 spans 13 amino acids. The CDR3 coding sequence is TGTGCCAGCAGCAATGACAATATGTCTGAAGCTTTCTTT. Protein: CASSNDNMSEAFF.

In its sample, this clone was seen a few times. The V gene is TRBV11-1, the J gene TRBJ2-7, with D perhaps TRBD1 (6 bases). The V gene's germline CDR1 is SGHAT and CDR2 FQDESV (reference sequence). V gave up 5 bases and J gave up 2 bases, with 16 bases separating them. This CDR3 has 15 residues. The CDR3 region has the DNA TGTGCCAGCAGCCCCGAAATAGGGGGAGCCTACGAGCAGTACTTC. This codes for CASSPEIGGAYEQYF.

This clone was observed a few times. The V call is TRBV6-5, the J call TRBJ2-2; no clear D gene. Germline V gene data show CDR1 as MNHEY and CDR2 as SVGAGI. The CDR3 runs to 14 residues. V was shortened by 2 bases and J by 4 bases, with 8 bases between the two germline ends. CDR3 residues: CASSYGLGTGELFF. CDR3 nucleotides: TGTGCCAGCAGTTACGGGCTTGGCACCGGGGAGCTGTTTTTT.

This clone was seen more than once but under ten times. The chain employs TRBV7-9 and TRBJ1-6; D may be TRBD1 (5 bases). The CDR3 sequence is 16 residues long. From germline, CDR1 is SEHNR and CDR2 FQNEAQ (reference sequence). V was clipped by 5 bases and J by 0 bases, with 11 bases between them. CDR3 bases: TGTGCCAGCAGCAAAACAGGCCACTCCTATAATTCACCCCTCCACTTT. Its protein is CASSKTGHSYNSPLHF.

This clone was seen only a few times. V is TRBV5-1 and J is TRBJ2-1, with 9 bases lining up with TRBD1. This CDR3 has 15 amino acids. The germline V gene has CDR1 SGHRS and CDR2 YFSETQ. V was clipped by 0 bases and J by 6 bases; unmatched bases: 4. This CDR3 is CASSLGQGESNEQFF. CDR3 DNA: TGCGCCAGCAGCTTGGGACAGGGGGAAAGCAATGAGCAGTTCTTC.

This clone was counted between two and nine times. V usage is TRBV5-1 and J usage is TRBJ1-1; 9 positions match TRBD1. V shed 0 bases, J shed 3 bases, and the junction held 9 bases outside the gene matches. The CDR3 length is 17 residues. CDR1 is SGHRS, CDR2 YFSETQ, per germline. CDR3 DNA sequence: TGCGCCAGCAGCTTGGCCGGGACAGGGTATGGGGACACTGAAGCTTTCTTT. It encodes CASSLAGTGYGDTEAFF.

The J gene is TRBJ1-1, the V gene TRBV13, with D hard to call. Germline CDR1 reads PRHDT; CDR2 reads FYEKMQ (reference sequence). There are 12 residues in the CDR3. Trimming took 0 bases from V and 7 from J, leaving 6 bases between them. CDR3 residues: CASSLGTGEAFF. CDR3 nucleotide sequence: TGTGCCAGCAGCTTAGGGACGGGTGAAGCTTTCTTT. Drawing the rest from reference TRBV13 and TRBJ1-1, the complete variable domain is AAGVIQSPRHLIKEKRETATLKCYPIPRHDTVYWYQQGPGQDPQFLISFYEKMQSDKGSIPDRFSAQQFSDYHSELNMSSLELGDSALYFCASSLGTGEAFFGQGTRLTVV.